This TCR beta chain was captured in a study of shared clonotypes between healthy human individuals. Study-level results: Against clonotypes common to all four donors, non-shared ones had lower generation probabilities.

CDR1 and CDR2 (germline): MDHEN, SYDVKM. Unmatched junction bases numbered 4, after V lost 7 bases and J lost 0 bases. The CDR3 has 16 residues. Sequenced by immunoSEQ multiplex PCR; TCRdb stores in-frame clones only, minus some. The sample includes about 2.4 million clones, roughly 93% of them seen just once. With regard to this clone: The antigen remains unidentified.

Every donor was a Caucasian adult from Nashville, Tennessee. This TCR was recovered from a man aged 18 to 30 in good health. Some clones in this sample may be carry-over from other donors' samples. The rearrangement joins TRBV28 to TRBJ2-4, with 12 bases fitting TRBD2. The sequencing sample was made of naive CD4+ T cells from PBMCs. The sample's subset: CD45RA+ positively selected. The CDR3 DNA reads TGTGCCAGCACGGGACTAGCGGGTTTAGCCAAAAACATTCAGTACTTC. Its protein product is CASTGLAGLAKNIQYF. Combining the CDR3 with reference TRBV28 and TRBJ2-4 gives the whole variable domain DVKVTQSSRYLVKRTGEKVFLECVQDMDHENMFWYRQDPGLGLRLIYFSYDVKMKEKGDIPEGYSVSREKKERFSLILESASTNQTSMYLCASTGLAGLAKNIQYFGAGTRLSVL.